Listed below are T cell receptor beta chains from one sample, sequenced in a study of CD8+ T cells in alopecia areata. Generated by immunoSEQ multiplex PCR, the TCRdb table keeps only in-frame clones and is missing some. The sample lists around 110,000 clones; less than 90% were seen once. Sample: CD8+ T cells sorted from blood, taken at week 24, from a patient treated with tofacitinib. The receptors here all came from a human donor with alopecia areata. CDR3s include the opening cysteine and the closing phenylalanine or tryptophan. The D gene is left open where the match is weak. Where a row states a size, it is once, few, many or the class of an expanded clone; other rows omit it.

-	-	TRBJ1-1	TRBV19	CATTTGAEAFF	TGTGCCACCACGACAGGTGCCGAAGCTTTCTTT
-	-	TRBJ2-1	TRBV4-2	CASSQGLGSNEQFF	TGTGCCAGCAGCCAAGGCTTGGGTTCCAATGAGCAGTTCTTC
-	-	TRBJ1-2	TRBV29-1	CSALDASVVGGYTF	TGCAGCGCACTAGATGCCTCAGTTGTGGGTGGCTACACCTTC
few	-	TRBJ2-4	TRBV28	CASSLLPHLRNIQYF	TGTGCCAGCAGTTTGCTGCCTCACCTCAGGAACATTCAGTACTTC
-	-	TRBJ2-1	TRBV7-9	CASSLGTGMHEQFF	TGTGCCAGCAGCTTAGGAACAGGGATGCATGAGCAGTTCTTC
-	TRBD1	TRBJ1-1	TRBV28	CASNDRAEAFF	TGTGCCAGCAACGACAGGGCTGAAGCTTTCTTT
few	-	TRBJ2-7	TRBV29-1	CSVVRHGASSYEQYF	TGCAGCGTTGTTAGGCACGGGGCCTCATCCTACGAGCAGTACTTC
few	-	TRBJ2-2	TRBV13	CASSLITGRPNTGELFF	TGTGCCAGCAGCTTGATTACAGGCCGCCCGAACACCGGGGAGCTGTTTTTT
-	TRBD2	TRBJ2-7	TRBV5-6	CASTSAGVGSYEQYF	TGTGCCAGCACTTCCGCGGGGGTGGGGAGTTACGAGCAGTACTTC
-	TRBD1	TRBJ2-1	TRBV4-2	CASSQEGQGRAYNEQFF	TGTGCCAGCAGCCAAGAGGGACAGGGCCGGGCGTACAATGAGCAGTTCTTC
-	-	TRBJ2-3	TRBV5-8	CASSDRWGRQGDTQYF	TGTGCCAGCAGCGACCGGTGGGGCAGACAAGGAGATACGCAGTATTTT
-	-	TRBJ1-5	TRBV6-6	CASSLQDSWNQPQHF	TGTGCCAGCAGTTTGCAGGACAGCTGGAATCAGCCCCAGCATTTT
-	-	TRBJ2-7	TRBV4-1	CASSQDLPGYEQYF	TGCGCCAGCAGCCAAGATCTCCCCGGTTACGAGCAGTACTTC
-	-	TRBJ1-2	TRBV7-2	CASSGTNNYGYTF	TGTGCCAGCAGCGGGACAAACAACTATGGCTACACCTTC
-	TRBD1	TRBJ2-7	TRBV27	CASSPIQGVVAYEQYF	TGTGCCAGCAGTCCGATACAGGGGGTGGTCGCCTACGAGCAGTACTTC
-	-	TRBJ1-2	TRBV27	CASSLSEAYGYTF	TGTGCCAGCAGTTTATCGGAGGCCTATGGCTACACCTTC
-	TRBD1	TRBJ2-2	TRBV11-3	CASSDRGGTGELFF	TGTGCCAGCAGCGACAGGGGCGGCACCGGGGAGCTGTTTTTT
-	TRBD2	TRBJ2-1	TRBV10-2	CASSGPTGGGTALYNEQFF	TGCGCCAGCAGTGGCCCCACGGGAGGGGGGACGGCCCTTTACAATGAGCAGTTCTTC
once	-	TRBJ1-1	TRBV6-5	CASSYSRTPNTEAFF	TGTGCCAGCAGTTACTCCAGGACCCCGAACACTGAAGCTTTCTTT
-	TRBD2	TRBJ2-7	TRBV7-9	CASSFSSGASYEQYF	TGTGCCAGCAGTTTCTCTAGCGGTGCTTCCTACGAGCAGTACTTC
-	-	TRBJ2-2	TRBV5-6	CASSLARKMDTGELFF	TGTGCCAGCAGCTTGGCCCGGAAAATGGACACCGGGGAGCTGTTTTTT
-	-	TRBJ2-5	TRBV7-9	CASSSRTGTKETQYF	TGTGCCAGCAGCTCAAGAACCGGGACGAAAGAGACCCAGTACTTC
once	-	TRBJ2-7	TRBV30	CAWSTTNEQYF	TGTGCCTGGAGTACGACGAACGAGCAGTACTTC
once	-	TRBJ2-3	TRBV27	CASSLGWTDTQYF	TGTGCCAGCAGTTTGGGGTGGACAGATACGCAGTATTTT